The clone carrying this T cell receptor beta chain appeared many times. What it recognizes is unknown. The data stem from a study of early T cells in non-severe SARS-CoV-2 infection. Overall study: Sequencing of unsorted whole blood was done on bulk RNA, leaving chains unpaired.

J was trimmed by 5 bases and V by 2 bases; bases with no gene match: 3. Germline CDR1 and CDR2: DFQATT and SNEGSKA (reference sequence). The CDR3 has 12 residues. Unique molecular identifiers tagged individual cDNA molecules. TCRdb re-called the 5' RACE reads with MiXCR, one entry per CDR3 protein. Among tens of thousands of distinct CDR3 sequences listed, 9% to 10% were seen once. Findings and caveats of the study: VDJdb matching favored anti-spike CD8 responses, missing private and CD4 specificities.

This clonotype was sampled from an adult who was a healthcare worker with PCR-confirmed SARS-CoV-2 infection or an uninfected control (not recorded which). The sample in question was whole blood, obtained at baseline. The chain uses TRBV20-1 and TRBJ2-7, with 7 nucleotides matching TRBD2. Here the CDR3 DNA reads TGCAGTGCTAGACTTACTAGCGACGAGCAGTACTTC. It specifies CSARLTSDEQYF.